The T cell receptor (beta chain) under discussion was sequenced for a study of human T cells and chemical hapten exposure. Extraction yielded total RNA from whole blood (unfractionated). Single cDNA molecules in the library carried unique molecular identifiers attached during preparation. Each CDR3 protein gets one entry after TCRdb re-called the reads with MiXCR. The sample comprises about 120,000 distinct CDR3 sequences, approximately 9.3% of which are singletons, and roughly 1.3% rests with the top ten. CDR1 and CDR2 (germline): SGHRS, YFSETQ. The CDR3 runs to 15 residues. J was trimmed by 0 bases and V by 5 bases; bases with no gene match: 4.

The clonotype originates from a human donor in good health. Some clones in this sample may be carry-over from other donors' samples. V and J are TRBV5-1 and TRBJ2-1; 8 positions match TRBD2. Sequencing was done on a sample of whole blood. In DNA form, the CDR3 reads TGCGCCAGCAGTGAAGGACTAGCCTCCTACAATGAGCAGTTCTTC. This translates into CASSEGLASYNEQFF.